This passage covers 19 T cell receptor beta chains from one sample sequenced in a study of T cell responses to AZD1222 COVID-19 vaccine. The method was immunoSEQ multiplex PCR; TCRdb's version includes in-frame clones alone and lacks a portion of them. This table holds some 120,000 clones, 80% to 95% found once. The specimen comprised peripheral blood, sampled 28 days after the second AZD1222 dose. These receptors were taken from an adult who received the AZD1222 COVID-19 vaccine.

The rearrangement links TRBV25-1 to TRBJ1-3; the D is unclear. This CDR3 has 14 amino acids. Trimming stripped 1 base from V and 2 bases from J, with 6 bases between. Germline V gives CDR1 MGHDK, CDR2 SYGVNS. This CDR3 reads CASSESNTGNTIYF. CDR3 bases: TGTGCCAGCAGTGAATCTAATACTGGAAACACCATATATTTT.

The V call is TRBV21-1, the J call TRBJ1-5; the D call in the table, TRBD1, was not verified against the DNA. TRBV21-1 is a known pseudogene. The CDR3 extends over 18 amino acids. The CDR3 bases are TGTGCCAGCAGCAAAGGGGGGCAGGTCCGGAATAGCAATCAGCCCCAGCATTTT. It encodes CASSKGGQVRNSNQPQHF.

The CDR3 DNA is TGCGCCAGCAGTATCCAACCAGGGAGTAGCGGGGGATCCAATGAGCAGTTCTTC. Encoded protein: CASSIQPGSSGGSNEQFF. V is TRBV5-1 and J is TRBJ2-1, with 9 bases identical to TRBD2. J lost 6 bases, V lost 5 bases, and 18 bases had no gene match. The CDR3 runs to 18 residues. CDR1 and CDR2 from the germline V gene are SGHRS and YFSETQ.

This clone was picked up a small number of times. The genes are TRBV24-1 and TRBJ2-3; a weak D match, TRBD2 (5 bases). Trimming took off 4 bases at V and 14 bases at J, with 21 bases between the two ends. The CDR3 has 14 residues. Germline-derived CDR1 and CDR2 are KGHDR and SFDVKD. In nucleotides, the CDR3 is TGTGCCACCAGTGACCACGGAGCGGTGGGATTCTGGTATTTT. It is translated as CATSDHGAVGFWYF.

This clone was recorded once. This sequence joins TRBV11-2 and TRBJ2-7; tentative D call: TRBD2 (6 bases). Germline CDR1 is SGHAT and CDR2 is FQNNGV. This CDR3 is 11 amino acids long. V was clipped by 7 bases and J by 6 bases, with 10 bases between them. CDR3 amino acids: CASKTSSEQYF. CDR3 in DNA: TGTGCCAGCAAAACTAGCTCCGAGCAGTACTTC.

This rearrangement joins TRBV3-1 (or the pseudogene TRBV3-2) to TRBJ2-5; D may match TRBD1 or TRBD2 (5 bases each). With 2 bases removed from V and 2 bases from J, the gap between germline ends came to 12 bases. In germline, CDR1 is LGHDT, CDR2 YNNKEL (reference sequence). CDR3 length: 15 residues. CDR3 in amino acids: CASSQIWGPQETQYF. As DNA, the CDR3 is TGTGCCAGCAGCCAAATTTGGGGACCTCAAGAGACCCAGTACTTC.

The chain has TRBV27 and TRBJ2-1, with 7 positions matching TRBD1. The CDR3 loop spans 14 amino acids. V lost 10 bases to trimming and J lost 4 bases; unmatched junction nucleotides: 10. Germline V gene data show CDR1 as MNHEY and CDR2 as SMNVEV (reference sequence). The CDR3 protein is CAIYRDSFYNEQFF. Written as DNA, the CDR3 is TGTGCCATATATCGGGACAGCTTTTACAATGAGCAGTTCTTC.

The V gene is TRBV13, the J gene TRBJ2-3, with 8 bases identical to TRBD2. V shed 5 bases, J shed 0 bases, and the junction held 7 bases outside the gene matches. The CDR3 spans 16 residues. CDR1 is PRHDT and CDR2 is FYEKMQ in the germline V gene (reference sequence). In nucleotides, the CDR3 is TGTGCCAGCAGCCGATTATCTAGCGGGAGCACAGATACGCAGTATTTT. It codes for CASSRLSSGSTDTQYF.

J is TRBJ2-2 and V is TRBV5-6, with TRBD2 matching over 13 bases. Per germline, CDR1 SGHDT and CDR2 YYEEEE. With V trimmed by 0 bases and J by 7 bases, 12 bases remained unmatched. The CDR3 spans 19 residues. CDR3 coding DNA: TGTGCCAGCAGCTTGGGACTAGCGGGGGGATTCGGTGAGGACGGGGAGCTGTTTTTT. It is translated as CASSLGLAGGFGEDGELFF.

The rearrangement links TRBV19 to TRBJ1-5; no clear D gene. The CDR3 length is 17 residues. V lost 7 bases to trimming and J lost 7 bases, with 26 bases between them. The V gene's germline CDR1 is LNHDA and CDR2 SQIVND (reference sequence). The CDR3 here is CASTELESDLIAQPQHF. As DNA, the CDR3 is TGTGCCAGTACCGAACTTGAGAGCGACTTAATTGCCCAGCCCCAGCATTTT.

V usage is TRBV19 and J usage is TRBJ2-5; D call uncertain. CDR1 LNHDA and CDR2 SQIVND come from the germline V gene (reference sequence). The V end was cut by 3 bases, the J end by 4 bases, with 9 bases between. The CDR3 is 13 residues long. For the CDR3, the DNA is TGTGCCAGTAGTATTCCGGGTACAGAGACCCAGTACTTC. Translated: CASSIPGTETQYF.

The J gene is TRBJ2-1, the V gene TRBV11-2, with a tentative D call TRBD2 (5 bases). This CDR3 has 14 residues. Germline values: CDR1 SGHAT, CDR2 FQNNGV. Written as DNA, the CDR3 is TGTGCAAGCGGAGCGTACTCGACCTACAATGAGCAGTTCTTC. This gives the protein CASGAYSTYNEQFF.

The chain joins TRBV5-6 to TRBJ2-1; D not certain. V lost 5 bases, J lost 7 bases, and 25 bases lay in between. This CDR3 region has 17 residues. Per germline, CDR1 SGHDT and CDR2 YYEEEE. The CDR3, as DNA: TGTGCCAGCAGATTATTCCGGCGGATTCATAGAGTAAATGAGCAGTTCTTC. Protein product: CASRLFRRIHRVNEQFF. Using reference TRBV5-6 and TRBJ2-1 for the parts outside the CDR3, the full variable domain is DAGVTQSPTHLIKTRGQQVTLRCSPKSGHDTVSWYQQALGQGPQFIFQYYEEEERQRGNFPDRFSGHQFPNYSSELNVNALLLGDSALYLCASRLFRRIHRVNEQFFGPGTRLTVL.

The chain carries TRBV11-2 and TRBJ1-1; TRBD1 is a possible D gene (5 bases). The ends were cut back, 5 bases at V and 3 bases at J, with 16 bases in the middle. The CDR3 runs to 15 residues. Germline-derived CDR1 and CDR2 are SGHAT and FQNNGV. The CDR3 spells CASSTRDGIHTEAFF. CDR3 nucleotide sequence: TGTGCCAGCAGCACTAGGGACGGAATACACACTGAAGCTTTCTTT.

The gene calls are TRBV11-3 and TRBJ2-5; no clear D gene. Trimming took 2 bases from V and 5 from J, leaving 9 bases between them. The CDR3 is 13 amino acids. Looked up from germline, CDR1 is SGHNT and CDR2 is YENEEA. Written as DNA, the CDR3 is TGTGCCAGCAGCTTAAGACATCGGGAGACCCAGTACTTC. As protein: CASSLRHRETQYF.

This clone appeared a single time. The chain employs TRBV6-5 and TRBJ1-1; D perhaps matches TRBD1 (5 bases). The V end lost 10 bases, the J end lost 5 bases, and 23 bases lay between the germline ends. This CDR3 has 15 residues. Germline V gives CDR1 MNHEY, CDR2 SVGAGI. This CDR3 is CAIPVNKGIRTEAFF. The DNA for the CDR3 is TGTGCCATCCCTGTAAATAAGGGGATCAGGACTGAAGCTTTCTTT.

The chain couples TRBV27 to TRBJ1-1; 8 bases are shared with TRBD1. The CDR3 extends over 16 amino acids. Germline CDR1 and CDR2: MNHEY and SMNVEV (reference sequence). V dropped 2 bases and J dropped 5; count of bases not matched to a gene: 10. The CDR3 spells CASSLPPDRGGTEAFF. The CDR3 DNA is TGTGCCAGCAGTTTACCCCCAGACAGGGGAGGTACTGAAGCTTTCTTT.

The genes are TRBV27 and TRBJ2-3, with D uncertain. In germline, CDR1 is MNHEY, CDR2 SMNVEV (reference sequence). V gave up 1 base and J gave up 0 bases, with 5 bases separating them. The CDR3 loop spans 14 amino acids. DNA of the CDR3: TGTGCCAGCAGTTTATTTGCTAGCACAGATACGCAGTATTTT. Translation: CASSLFASTDTQYF.

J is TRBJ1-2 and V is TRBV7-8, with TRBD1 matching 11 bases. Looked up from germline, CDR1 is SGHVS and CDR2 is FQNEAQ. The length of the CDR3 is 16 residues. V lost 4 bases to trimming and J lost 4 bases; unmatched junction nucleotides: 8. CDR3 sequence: CASSSNGQGAAYGYTF. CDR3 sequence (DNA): TGTGCCAGCAGCTCAAACGGACAGGGGGCTGCCTATGGCTACACCTTC.